What follows describes a single TCR beta chain. No cognate antigen has been identified for it. No base quality information exists; no much larger clone differs at one position. The hyperthyroidism patients were between 18 and 65 years old and newly diagnosed, with a disease duration of less than 2 months. Patients with uncontrolled infections, other autoimmune diseases, pregnancy or lactation were excluded. Diagnoses were established on the basis of clinical symptoms, serum thyroxine and TRAb, thyroid ultrasound, and orbital computed tomography. For progressor patients, blood was drawn at the first diagnosis of hyperthyroidism, before any ophthalmopathy symptoms had appeared. Ficoll-Paque density gradient centrifugation was used to isolate PBMCs from around 10 ml of fresh peripheral blood. Progressor patients were defined as those initially diagnosed with Graves' hyperthyroidism in whom ophthalmopathy developed during follow-up. Total RNA was extracted with Trizol reagent, and quality was checked on an Agilent 2100 Bioanalyzer.

The sample is drawn from a study of T cells in Graves' hyperthyroidism and ophthalmopathy (dated by TCRdb to about 2019). Regarding the research as a whole: Peripheral blood was collected at initial diagnosis, before any treatment. To identify TCR V-J signatures that set the groups apart, the researchers used a discovery cohort of 100 patients, made up of roughly 40 with Graves' ophthalmopathy and some 58 with stable Graves' hyperthyroidism. Prospective prediction of ophthalmopathy was tested in an independent validation cohort of fewer than 20 hyperthyroidism patients and approximately 17 patients who later progressed to ophthalmopathy. For training and testing, the approximately 92 patients in the discovery cohort were randomly divided in a 7:3 ratio. Thyroid tissue and blood T-cell repertoires from roughly 6 Graves' hyperthyroidism patients were also compared in the study. After sampling, hyperthyroidism patients received methimazole starting at 30 mg daily, and ophthalmopathy patients received high-dose intravenous methylprednisolone. The paper describes TCR Vbeta CDR3 sequencing of about 140 peripheral blood samples, made up of 43 ophthalmopathy patients, around 73 hyperthyroidism patients and roughly 17 progressor patients. Broader findings and caveats from the paper: Most expanded thyroid clonotypes (frequency above 0.001) were also detected in blood, suggesting blood repertoires may reflect thyroid immune responses. In cross-validation, a model built on a 13 V-J signature told ophthalmopathy apart from stable hyperthyroidism with under 90% sensitivity and about 81% specificity, and in testing the same model reached 80%/75%. No statistical method was used to fix the sample size in advance, and group allocation was not hidden from the investigators. During validation, the model predicted progression to ophthalmopathy a median of approximately six months ahead of onset, with around 65% sensitivity and roughly 72% specificity.

Amplification of TCR beta CDR3 regions was carried out from RNA transcripts. The first round of RT-PCR for the TCR CDR3 was performed with the HTBI primer set and the Qiagen OneStep RT-PCR kit. A second multiplex PCR round built the libraries, followed by size selection and purification. Libraries were sequenced paired-end with 100 bp reads on an Illumina HiSeq2000. As for the authors' bioinformatics: SOAPnuke was used to process the raw data, with reads discarded if the reads contained adapters or uncalled bases, had a mean Phred below 15, or lacked an exact constant-primer or identifier match. High-quality paired reads were merged using COPE v1.2.5, and each unique nucleotide sequence was defined as a clonotype. MiTCR v1.1 was used to align the clonotypes against IMGT TRBV, TRBD and TRBJ reference segments. Analysis was restricted to V-J combinations with a frequency above 0.0001, which covered 99.2% of repertoires. The TCS score was defined as F50 (clonal expansion) divided by E x V (chaos), with BLOSUM62-based TCRdist calculated between CDR3 peptides within each V-J. Welch's t-statistics and random forest reduced roughly 540 V-J features to around 14, which were used in a naive Bayes classifier (R e1071). The public reads were reprocessed in TCRdb via fastp at Q25 and MiXCR, keeping in-frame beta chains. Every CDR3 protein is listed once, alongside the most common genes and DNA of its rows. The V and J calls and clone size are TCRdb's, not the authors'. The sample table records hundreds of thousands of distinct CDR3 sequences; about 14% of these occur just once. The ten largest clones add up to roughly 5.7% of the sample.

The sequenced sample was blood. The TCR was taken from a woman aged 25 to 39 with Graves' hyperthyroidism that later progressed to Graves' ophthalmopathy.

The CDR3 here reads CASSRRDTGSYNEQFF. In nucleotide form, the sequence is TGCGCCAGCAGCCGTCGGGACACCGGCTCCTACAATGAGCAGTTCTTC. The rearranged segments are TRBV4-1 and TRBJ2-1; the D gene is perhaps TRBD1, on 6 matching bases. CDR1 and CDR2, per the germline V gene, are MGHRA and YSYEKL. V loses 4 bases of germline sequence and J loses 0 bases, and the interval between the two ends is 13 bases. Including cysteine and phenylalanine, the CDR3 has 16 amino acids. Only the CDR3 DNA is retained, 48 bases long and in frame from the first base.